The clone carrying this T cell receptor beta chain was seen a handful of times. Its antigen is undetermined. The sample originates from a study of T cell clonotyping in hematopoietic cell transplantation. Time point reported: recipient sample about 28 days before transplant, after cytoreduction. Study-level results: At the given depth, recipient repertoires were over 95% de novo clonotypes. Pathologically expanded recipient clonotypes increased progressively from day 30 to day 180 as diversity fell.

Using immunoSEQ multiplex PCR, the repertoire was profiled, and TCRdb retains in-frame clones only, with some absent. The repertoire consists of over 45,000 clones, with 80% to 90% occurring once and the leading ten covering 5.9%. The CDR3 totals 14 residues. V shed 4 bases and J 6 bases; nucleotides not matched to a gene: 4. Germline CDR1 is SGHVS and CDR2 is FQNEAQ. The material sequenced was peripheral blood mononuclear cells, taken before stem cell transplant. The chain is built from TRBV7-8 and TRBJ1-3; 9 bases agree with TRBD1. This TCR derives from a man in his 60s with biphenotypic leukemia. Some clones in this sample may be carry-over from other donors' samples. Here the CDR3 DNA reads TGTGCCAGCAGCTCACGGACAGGGGCAAACACCATATATTTT. As protein: CASSSRTGANTIYF.